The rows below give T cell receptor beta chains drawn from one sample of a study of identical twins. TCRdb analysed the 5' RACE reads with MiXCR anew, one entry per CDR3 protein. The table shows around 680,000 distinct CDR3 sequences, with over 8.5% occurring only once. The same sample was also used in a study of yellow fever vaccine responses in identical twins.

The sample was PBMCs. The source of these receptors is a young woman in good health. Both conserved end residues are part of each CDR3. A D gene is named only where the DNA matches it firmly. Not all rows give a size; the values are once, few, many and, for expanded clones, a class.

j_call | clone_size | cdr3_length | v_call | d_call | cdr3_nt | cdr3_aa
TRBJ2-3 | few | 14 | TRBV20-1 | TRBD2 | TGCAGTGCAGGGACTAGCGGGAGCACAGATACGCAGTATTTT | CSAGTSGSTDTQYF
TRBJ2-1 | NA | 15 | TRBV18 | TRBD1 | TGTGCCAGCTCACCACCCAGGACAGGGGTCAATGAGCAGTTCTTC | CASSPPRTGVNEQFF
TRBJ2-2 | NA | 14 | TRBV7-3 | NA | TGTGCCAGCAGCTTTTCGGACTATGCCGGGGAGCTGTTTTTT | CASSFSDYAGELFF
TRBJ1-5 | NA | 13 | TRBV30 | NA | TGTGCCTGGAGTGACAGGGTGGATCAGCCCCAGCATTTT | CAWSDRVDQPQHF
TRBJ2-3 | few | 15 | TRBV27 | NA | TGTGCCAGCAGTTTAACCCCTAGCGGCACAGATACGCAGTATTTT | CASSLTPSGTDTQYF
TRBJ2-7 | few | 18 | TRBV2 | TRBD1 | TGTGCCTTCAGTTCTCCCCCTGACGGACAGGGTGTGCGGTACGAGCAGTACTTC | CAFSSPPDGQGVRYEQYF
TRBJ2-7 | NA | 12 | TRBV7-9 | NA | TGTGCCAGCAGCCTACTATTGCGTGAGCAGTACTTC | CASSLLLREQYF
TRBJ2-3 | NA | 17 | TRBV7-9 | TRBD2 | TGTGCCAGCAGCCAGCGGAGAGCGGGGGGGCCAGGGGATACGCAGTATTTT | CASSQRRAGGPGDTQYF
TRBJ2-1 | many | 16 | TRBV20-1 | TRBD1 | TGCAGTGCGAGCCCCGTTGGAACAGGGGCCTACAATGAGCAGTTCTTC | CSASPVGTGAYNEQFF
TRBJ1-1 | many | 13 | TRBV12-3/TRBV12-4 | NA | TGTGCCAGCAGCCCCGGGACAATCACTGAAGCTTTCTTT | CASSPGTITEAFF
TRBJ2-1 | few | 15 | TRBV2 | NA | TGTGCCAGCAGTGCCGGGGGATTCTCCTACAATGAGCAGTTCTTC | CASSAGGFSYNEQFF
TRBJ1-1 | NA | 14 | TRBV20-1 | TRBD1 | TGCAGTGCTAGGACAGGGGGCACGAACACTGAAGCTTTCTTT | CSARTGGTNTEAFF
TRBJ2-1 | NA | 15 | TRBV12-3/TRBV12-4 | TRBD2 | TGTGCCAGCAGTTTTCGGGGGGGCCAGGGAAATGAGCAGTTCTTC | CASSFRGGQGNEQFF
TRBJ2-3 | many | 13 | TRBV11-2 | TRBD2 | TGTGCCAGCAGCTTATCTGACAGCGGGAGGTCTTATTTT | CASSLSDSGRSYF
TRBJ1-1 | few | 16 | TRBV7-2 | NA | TGTGCCAGCAGCTTAGGCGGGGTATCGGTGAACACTGAAGCTTTCTTT | CASSLGGVSVNTEAFF
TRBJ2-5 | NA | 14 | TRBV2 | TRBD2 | TGTGCCAGCAAAGCGGGGCGGCACCAAGAGACCCAGTACTTC | CASKAGRHQETQYF
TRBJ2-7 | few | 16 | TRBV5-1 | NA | TGCGCCAGCACCATGGAGCCGGGACTCCTCACCTACGAGCAGTACTTC | CASTMEPGLLTYEQYF
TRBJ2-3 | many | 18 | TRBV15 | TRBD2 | TGTGCCACCAGCAGATCCGGGACTAGCGGGAGTACGACAGATACGCAGTATTTT | CATSRSGTSGSTTDTQYF
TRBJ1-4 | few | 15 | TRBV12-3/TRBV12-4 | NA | TGTGCCAGCAGTTGGGCTACTACAACTAATGAAAAACTGTTTTTT | CASSWATTTNEKLFF
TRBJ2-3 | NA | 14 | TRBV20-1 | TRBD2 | TGCAGTCCCGGGACTAGCGGGGGCACAGATACGCAGTATTTT | CSPGTSGGTDTQYF
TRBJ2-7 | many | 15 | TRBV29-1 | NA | TGCAGCGTTGAAGATCCGGGAACCCCCCACTACGAGCAGTACTTC | CSVEDPGTPHYEQYF
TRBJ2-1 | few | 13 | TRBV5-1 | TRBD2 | TGCGCCAGCAGCCCCGGGGGGGAGGATGAGCAGTTCTTC | CASSPGGEDEQFF
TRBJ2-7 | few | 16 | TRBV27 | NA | TGTGCCAGCAGTTTAGCGCTGGGAGTTTCTCGCTACGAGCAGTACTTC | CASSLALGVSRYEQYF
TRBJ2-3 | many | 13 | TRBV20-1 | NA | TGCAGTGAACAGGGCCTACGCACAGATACGCAGTATTTT | CSEQGLRTDTQYF
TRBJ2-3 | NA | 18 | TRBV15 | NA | TGTGCCACCAGCAGAGACGGGAGATCCTCGCCCTACACAGATACGCAGTATTTT | CATSRDGRSSPYTDTQYF
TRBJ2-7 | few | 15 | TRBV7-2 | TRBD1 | TGTGCCAGCAGCTTATGGGGGACAGCTAATTACGAGCAGTACTTC | CASSLWGTANYEQYF
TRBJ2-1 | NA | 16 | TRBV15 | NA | TGTGCCACCAGCATAGGTGGGACTCTCTCCTACAATGAGCAGTTCTTC | CATSIGGTLSYNEQFF
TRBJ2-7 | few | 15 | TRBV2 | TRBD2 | TGTGCCAGCAGTGAAGTCGGGGGGGTTGGGAGCGAGCAGTACTTC | CASSEVGGVGSEQYF
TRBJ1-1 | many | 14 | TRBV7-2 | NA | TGTGCCAGCAGCACCGGCCGCTATTGGACTGAAGCTTTCTTT | CASSTGRYWTEAFF
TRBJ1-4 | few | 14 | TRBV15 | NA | TGTGCCACCAGATCCCAGGGGACTAATGAAAAACTGTTTTTT | CATRSQGTNEKLFF
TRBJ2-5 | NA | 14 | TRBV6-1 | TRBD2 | TGTGCCAGCAGTCCCGGGAGGGGTCCTTGGACCCAGTACTTC | CASSPGRGPWTQYF
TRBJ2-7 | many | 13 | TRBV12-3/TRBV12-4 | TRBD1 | TGTGCCAGCAAGGGACAGGTGTCCTACGAGCAGTACTTC | CASKGQVSYEQYF
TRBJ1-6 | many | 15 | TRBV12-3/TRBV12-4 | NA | TGTGCCAGCAGTTTAGATCGGGTCTGGAATTCACCCCTCCACTTT | CASSLDRVWNSPLHF
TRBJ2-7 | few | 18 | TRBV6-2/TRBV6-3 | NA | TGTGCCAGCAGTTACGCCGCCGGGACCCGAGTCCTTTCCTACGAGCAGTACTTC | CASSYAAGTRVLSYEQYF
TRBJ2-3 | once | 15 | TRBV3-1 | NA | TGTGCCAGCAGCCCCCCATCTTTCGGCACAGATACGCAGTATTTT | CASSPPSFGTDTQYF
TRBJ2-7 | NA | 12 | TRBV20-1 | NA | TGCAGTGCTACCAAAGGCCCCTCCGAGCAGTACTTC | CSATKGPSEQYF
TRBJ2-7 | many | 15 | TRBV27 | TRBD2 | TGTGCCAGCAGTACAGCGCTAGCGGGAGGCTACGAGCAGTACTTC | CASSTALAGGYEQYF
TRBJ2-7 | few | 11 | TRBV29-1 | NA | TGCAGCGTTGAATCCGAATACGAGCAGTACTTC | CSVESEYEQYF
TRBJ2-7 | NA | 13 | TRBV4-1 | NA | TGCGCCAGCAGCCAGCGCACCTCCTACGAGCAGTACTTC | CASSQRTSYEQYF
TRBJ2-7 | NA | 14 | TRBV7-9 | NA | TGTGCCAGCAGCTCCGGGACGGCTGACTACGAGCGGTACTTC | CASSSGTADYERYF
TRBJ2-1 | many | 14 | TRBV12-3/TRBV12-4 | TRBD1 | TGTGCCAGCAGTTTGACAGGGAGCTACAATGAGCAGTTCTTC | CASSLTGSYNEQFF
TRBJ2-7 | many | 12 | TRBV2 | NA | TGTGCCAGCAGTGAGATCATCTACGAGCAGTACTTC | CASSEIIYEQYF
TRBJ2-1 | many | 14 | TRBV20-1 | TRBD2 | TGCAGTGCTAGAGACCCCGGGAGGGCCAATGAGCAGTTCTTC | CSARDPGRANEQFF
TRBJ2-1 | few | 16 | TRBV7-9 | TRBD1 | TGTGCCAGCAGCGCAAACCCGGGACAGGGGGACAATGAGCAGTTCTTC | CASSANPGQGDNEQFF
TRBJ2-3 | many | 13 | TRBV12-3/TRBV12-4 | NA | TGTGCCAGCAGTTTCCCGGGGTTAGATACGCAGTATTTT | CASSFPGLDTQYF
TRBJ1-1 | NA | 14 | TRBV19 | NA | TGTGCCAGTAGTATGGGGCTGCCTGAGACTGAAGCTTTCTTT | CASSMGLPETEAFF
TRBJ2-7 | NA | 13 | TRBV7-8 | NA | TGTGCCAGCAGTCTAGGCAAATCCTACGAGCAGTACTTC | CASSLGKSYEQYF
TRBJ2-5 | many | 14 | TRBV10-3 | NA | TGTGCCATCAGTGAGTTAGACGGAAAAGAGACCCAGTACTTC | CAISELDGKETQYF
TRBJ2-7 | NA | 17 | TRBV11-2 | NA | TGTGCCAGCAGCTTAGATCCGGGGGGCTCTCCCGACTACGAGCAGTACTTC | CASSLDPGGSPDYEQYF
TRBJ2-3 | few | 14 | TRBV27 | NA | TGTGCCAGCAGTTTACAGGGAGTTCCAGATACGCAGTATTTT | CASSLQGVPDTQYF
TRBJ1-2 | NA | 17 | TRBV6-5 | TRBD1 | TGTGCCAGCAGTTACTCGGGACAGTTCCTAGAGAACTATGGCTACACCTTC | CASSYSGQFLENYGYTF
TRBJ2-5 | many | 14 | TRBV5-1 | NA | TGCGCCAGCAGCTTGTCCCAGGGTAGAGAGACCCAGTACTTC | CASSLSQGRETQYF
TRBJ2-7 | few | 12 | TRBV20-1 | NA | TGCAGTGCTCCACCCCAAGGGGGAGGGCAGTACTTC | CSAPPQGGGQYF